This is a list of T cell receptor beta chains from one sample in a study of T cells in Graves' hyperthyroidism and ophthalmopathy. TCRdb itself ran the multiplex PCR reads through MiXCR, one entry per CDR3 protein. The sample yields roughly 570,000 distinct CDR3 sequences, about half seen once. The specimen was peripheral blood or thyroid tissue (not recorded which). Receptor source: an adult woman with Graves' disease, either hyperthyroidism or ophthalmopathy (not recorded which). The CDR3 runs from the conserved cysteine through the conserved F or W. D genes are given only for firm matches. Some rows have no size entry. The others give once, few or many, or a class for an expanded clone.

cdr3_nt: TGTGCCAGCAGGGAGGCCCAGGGCCTTCTGGGGCAGCCCCAGCATTTT
cdr3_aa: CASREAQGLLGQPQHF
j_call: TRBJ1-5
v_call: TRBV6-6
d_call: .
clone_size: .

cdr3_nt: TGTGCCAGCAGCCCGGAACAGGGGGGGGGGCTCGAGCAGTACTTC
cdr3_aa: CASSPEQGGGLEQYF
j_call: TRBJ2-7
v_call: TRBV7-2
d_call: .
clone_size: many

cdr3_nt: TGTGCCAGCAGTGAACAGCGGGGGATGATGGAGACCCAGTACTTC
cdr3_aa: CASSEQRGMMETQYF
j_call: TRBJ2-5
v_call: TRBV6-1
d_call: TRBD2
clone_size: .

cdr3_nt: TGTGCCAGCAGACTAACAGATACGCAGTATTTT
cdr3_aa: CASRLTDTQYF
j_call: TRBJ2-3
v_call: TRBV19
d_call: .
clone_size: few

cdr3_nt: TGTGCCAGCGATAAAGGGGGCTCGCGGGAAAAACTGTTTTTT
cdr3_aa: CASDKGGSREKLFF
j_call: TRBJ1-4
v_call: TRBV12-3/TRBV12-4
d_call: TRBD1
clone_size: many

cdr3_nt: TGTGCCAGCAGCGTAGGTAGCCAGGGTCATGGCTACACCTTC
cdr3_aa: CASSVGSQGHGYTF
j_call: TRBJ1-2
v_call: TRBV9
d_call: .
clone_size: many

cdr3_nt: TGCAGCTTGGCCGCGGGGGCTGGTGGCTACACCTTC
cdr3_aa: CSLAAGAGGYTF
j_call: TRBJ1-2
v_call: TRBV29-1
d_call: .
clone_size: .

cdr3_nt: TGTGCTAGCAGTCGGGACAGGCAGGGTGAGACCCAGTACTTC
cdr3_aa: CASSRDRQGETQYF
j_call: TRBJ2-5
v_call: TRBV7-7
d_call: TRBD1
clone_size: few

cdr3_nt: TGCGGGACTCGAGACTCGAACACTGAAGCTTTCTTT
cdr3_aa: CGTRDSNTEAFF
j_call: TRBJ1-1
v_call: TRBV20-1
d_call: .
clone_size: .

cdr3_nt: TGTGCCAGCAGCCAAGATTTACCGGGACAAGAGACCCAGTACTTC
cdr3_aa: CASSQDLPGQETQYF
j_call: TRBJ2-5
v_call: TRBV4-2
d_call: .
clone_size: many

cdr3_nt: TGTGCCAGCAGCGTTTCCGGGACCCCATATGGCTACACCTTC
cdr3_aa: CASSVSGTPYGYTF
j_call: TRBJ1-2
v_call: TRBV9
d_call: .
clone_size: many

cdr3_nt: TGTGCCAGCAGCGAGTCCCGGGGGAGGGGAGAGACCCAGTACTTC
cdr3_aa: CASSESRGRGETQYF
j_call: TRBJ2-5
v_call: TRBV2
d_call: TRBD2
clone_size: .

cdr3_nt: TGTGCCAGCAGCCCTTCCCGCACGAACACTGAAGCTTTCTTT
cdr3_aa: CASSPSRTNTEAFF
j_call: TRBJ1-1
v_call: TRBV7-3
d_call: .
clone_size: .

cdr3_nt: TGTGCCAGCAGTTTCGAGGACAGGGCCCATGGCTACACCTTC
cdr3_aa: CASSFEDRAHGYTF
j_call: TRBJ1-2
v_call: TRBV12-3/TRBV12-4
d_call: TRBD1
clone_size: many

cdr3_nt: TGTGCCAGCAGTGTTTGGGGCACCGGGGAGCTGTTTTTT
cdr3_aa: CASSVWGTGELFF
j_call: TRBJ2-2
v_call: TRBV7-9
d_call: .
clone_size: .

cdr3_nt: TGTGCCACCAGCAGAGTATACGGGGGAGCCGGGGAGCTGTTTTTT
cdr3_aa: CATSRVYGGAGELFF
j_call: TRBJ2-2
v_call: TRBV15
d_call: .
clone_size: once

cdr3_nt: TGCGCCAGCAGCTTGGCAGGGTTGGGCAATCAGCCCCAGCATTTT
cdr3_aa: CASSLAGLGNQPQHF
j_call: TRBJ1-5
v_call: TRBV5-1
d_call: .
clone_size: many

cdr3_nt: TGTGCCAGCAGCCCTTGGACAGGGGGCTACGAGCAGTACTTC
cdr3_aa: CASSPWTGGYEQYF
j_call: TRBJ2-7
v_call: TRBV7-2
d_call: TRBD1
clone_size: .

cdr3_nt: TGTGCCAGCAGTAGGGGTTGGCACGAGCAGTACTTC
cdr3_aa: CASSRGWHEQYF
j_call: TRBJ2-7
v_call: TRBV6-5
d_call: .
clone_size: many

cdr3_nt: TGTGCCAGCAGCTTAAGCGAAGAGACCCAGTACTTC
cdr3_aa: CASSLSEETQYF
j_call: TRBJ2-5
v_call: TRBV7-9
d_call: .
clone_size: .

cdr3_nt: TGTGCCAGTATAGGGACAGATCCAAAGACCCAGTACTTC
cdr3_aa: CASIGTDPKTQYF
j_call: TRBJ2-5
v_call: TRBV19
d_call: TRBD1
clone_size: .

cdr3_nt: TGTGCCAGCAGTCGACAGGGTTTAGACACCGGGGAGCTGTTTTTT
cdr3_aa: CASSRQGLDTGELFF
j_call: TRBJ2-2
v_call: TRBV11-2
d_call: TRBD1
clone_size: many

cdr3_nt: TGCAGCGTTGACGGGACAGGGTATGGCTACACCTTC
cdr3_aa: CSVDGTGYGYTF
j_call: TRBJ1-2
v_call: TRBV29-1
d_call: TRBD1
clone_size: few

cdr3_nt: TGTGCCAGCAGGGGCGCCGGCACTAGCTCCTACGAGCAGTACTTC
cdr3_aa: CASRGAGTSSYEQYF
j_call: TRBJ2-7
v_call: TRBV7-8
d_call: .
clone_size: many

cdr3_nt: TGTACCAGCAGACCCGGGACTCTAAGGGGCACTGAAGCTTTCTTT
cdr3_aa: CTSRPGTLRGTEAFF
j_call: TRBJ1-1
v_call: TRBV2
d_call: .
clone_size: .

cdr3_nt: TGTGCCAGCGTTGAACCGTGGGGGGCACTAGCCGGTGAGACCCAGTACTTC
cdr3_aa: CASVEPWGALAGETQYF
j_call: TRBJ2-5
v_call: TRBV25-1
d_call: .
clone_size: .

cdr3_nt: TGTGCCAGCAGCTTAAAGGCCGGAGCCTATAGCAATCAGCCCCAGCATTTT
cdr3_aa: CASSLKAGAYSNQPQHF
j_call: TRBJ1-5
v_call: TRBV7-3
d_call: .
clone_size: many

cdr3_nt: TGTGCCAGCAACCCAGGTGGAGACGTACTAAACTTC
cdr3_aa: CASNPGGDVLNF
j_call: TRBJ2-5
v_call: TRBV11-2
d_call: .
clone_size: many

cdr3_nt: TGTGCCAGCAGTTTATTGGGCAATCAGCCCCGGCATTTT
cdr3_aa: CASSLLGNQPRHF
j_call: TRBJ1-5
v_call: TRBV28
d_call: .
clone_size: .

cdr3_nt: TGTGCCAGCACCTCGGACAGGGGAGACGGCTACACCTTC
cdr3_aa: CASTSDRGDGYTF
j_call: TRBJ1-2
v_call: TRBV19
d_call: TRBD1
clone_size: .

cdr3_nt: TGTGCCAGCAGCCATGGCAGGGTACAGGAGACCCAGTACTTC
cdr3_aa: CASSHGRVQETQYF
j_call: TRBJ2-5
v_call: TRBV4-1
d_call: .
clone_size: .

cdr3_nt: TGTGCCAGCAGGGACCTTTGGACCACGAACACCGGGGAGCTGTTTTTT
cdr3_aa: CASRDLWTTNTGELFF
j_call: TRBJ2-2
v_call: TRBV10-3
d_call: .
clone_size: .

cdr3_nt: TGTGCCAGCAGTGACTCGGTGGCAGGCAGCTCCTACGAGCAGTACTTC
cdr3_aa: CASSDSVAGSSYEQYF
j_call: TRBJ2-7
v_call: TRBV25-1
d_call: .
clone_size: .

cdr3_nt: TGTGCCAGCAGCTCCGACAGACAGCTGGAAGAGACCCAGTACTTC
cdr3_aa: CASSSDRQLEETQYF
j_call: TRBJ2-5
v_call: TRBV7-9
d_call: .
clone_size: .

cdr3_nt: TGTGCCAGCAGTGGGAGACAGGGCTACACTGAAGCTTTCTTT
cdr3_aa: CASSGRQGYTEAFF
j_call: TRBJ1-1
v_call: TRBV12-3/TRBV12-4
d_call: TRBD1
clone_size: .

cdr3_nt: TGTGCCAGCAGCTTAGTGGCGAGAGGCTCTGGGGCCAACGTCCTGACTTTC
cdr3_aa: CASSLVARGSGANVLTF
j_call: TRBJ2-6
v_call: TRBV11-2
d_call: .
clone_size: many